A single sample is the source of the 16 T cell receptor beta chains below, sequenced in a study of blood T cell repertoires in COVID-19. The repertoire was sequenced with immunoSEQ multiplex PCR; TCRdb's copy has only in-frame clones and lacks some. This table has some 110,000 clones, 85% to 90% appearing once. Sequencing used peripheral blood. The receptors derive from a man between 70 and 80 years old who had recovered from COVID-19.

This chain uses TRBV10-3 with TRBJ1-6; 7 bases line up with TRBD1. This CDR3 contains 15 residues. From germline, CDR1 is ENHRY and CDR2 SYGVKD. V shed 6 bases, J shed 0 bases, and the junction held 2 bases outside the gene matches. For the CDR3, the DNA is TGTGCCATCAGACAGGGGAGCTCCTATAATTCACCCCTCCACTTT. Translating gives CAIRQGSSYNSPLHF.

The chain recombines TRBV28 with TRBJ2-7, with 9 bases aligning to TRBD1. The CDR3 length is 14 residues. CDR1 and CDR2 from the germline V gene are MDHEN and SYDVKM. The V gene end was trimmed by 11 bases and the J gene end by 11 bases; junction bases not matched to a gene: 19. The CDR3 DNA sequence: TGTGCCCGCTCGCCACGGGACAGGGTAAATTTGGAGTACTTC. This translates into CARSPRDRVNLEYF.

The gene calls are TRBV5-1 and TRBJ1-6, with 8 bases lining up with TRBD1. Germline assignment: CDR1 SGHRS and CDR2 YFSETQ. This CDR3 is 13 amino acids long. With 1 base clipped from V and 9 bases from J, the junction kept 0 bases outside the gene matches. The CDR3 DNA is TGCGCCAGCAGCTTGACAGGGGGTTCACCCCTCCACTTT. It specifies CASSLTGGSPLHF.

This clone was observed a handful of times. The chain combines TRBV2 with TRBJ1-1; a weak D match, TRBD1 (5 bases). The CDR3 totals 17 residues. Germline CDR1 is SNHLY and CDR2 is FYNNEI. V lost 4 bases to trimming and J lost 5 bases, with 23 bases between them. CDR3 protein: CASSGPPLEKGKTEAFF. The CDR3 region has the DNA TGTGCCAGCAGTGGACCCCCGCTTGAAAAGGGGAAAACTGAAGCTTTCTTT.

The chain links TRBV6-5 to TRBJ2-3, with a possible D match to TRBD2 (5 bases). V lost 11 bases to trimming and J lost 2 bases, with 17 bases between them. The CDR3 spans 14 residues. Germline CDR1 and CDR2: MNHEY and SVGAGI. The CDR3 sequence is CASRLGAPTDTQYF. In DNA, the CDR3 is TGTGCCTCAAGGCTGGGAGCGCCCACAGATACGCAGTATTTT.

The chain couples TRBV24-1 to TRBJ2-1; 9 bases agree with TRBD2. Losses at the gene ends were 5 bases for V and 3 bases for J; bases not matched to a gene: 4. The CDR3 runs 15 residues. CDR1 KGHDR and CDR2 SFDVKD come from the germline V gene. CDR3 in DNA: TGTGCCACCAGTGGATTAGCGGGGGTCTACAATGAGCAGTTCTTC. Its protein is CATSGLAGVYNEQFF.

The J gene is TRBJ1-2, the V gene TRBV10-3; D is possibly TRBD1 (6 bases). Germline V gene data show CDR1 as ENHRY and CDR2 as SYGVKD. This CDR3 comprises 14 residues. The V and J ends lost 4 bases and 7 bases respectively, with 16 bases between them. The CDR3 here is CAISVGGLVGGYTF. CDR3 DNA sequence: TGTGCCATCAGTGTCGGGGGGCTGGTAGGTGGCTACACCTTC.

The chain combines TRBV5-5 with TRBJ2-7; D is perhaps TRBD1 (5 bases). Germline V lookup: CDR1 SGHKS, CDR2 YYEKEE (reference sequence). V lost 4 bases, J lost 1 base, and 12 bases lay in between. This CDR3 region has 14 residues. CDR3 sequence reads: CASSVQGFSYEQYF. CDR3 DNA sequence: TGTGCCAGCAGCGTCCAGGGATTTTCCTACGAGCAGTACTTC.

The V and J genes are TRBV2 and TRBJ2-6; unclear D gene. CDR3 length: 13 residues. Germline loops: CDR1 SNHLY, CDR2 FYNNEI. V lost 7 bases to trimming and J lost 5 bases, with 9 bases between them. CDR3 loop: CASTPYRANVLTF. DNA for the CDR3: TGTGCCAGCACCCCTTATAGGGCCAACGTCCTGACTTTC.

V and J are TRBV24-1 and TRBJ2-1, with 7 bases fitting TRBD1. The ends lost 6 bases at V and 5 bases at J; junction bases unmatched: 9. The CDR3 covers 15 residues. Germline V gene data show CDR1 as KGHDR and CDR2 as SFDVKD. Here the CDR3 reads CATSPGGALNNEQFF. DNA of the CDR3: TGTGCCACCAGTCCAGGGGGAGCACTTAACAATGAGCAGTTCTTC.

To note about this clone: Other DNA variants within this sample encode the same CDR3. The V gene is TRBV5-4, the J gene TRBJ1-2; D unclear. Between the trimmed V and J ends, which lost 0 bases and 7 bases, there was a span of 13 bases. Germline CDR1 reads SGHNT; CDR2 reads YYREEE (reference sequence). CDR3 length: 14 residues. In DNA, the CDR3 is TGTGCCAGCAGCTTGGGGGAGGGTGGAGGTGGCTACACCTTC. Protein: CASSLGEGGGGYTF.

J is TRBJ1-1 and V is TRBV12-3 or TRBV12-4, with D unclear. The CDR3 runs 13 residues. Trimming left V 5 bases short and J 5 bases short, with 12 bases between. The CDR3 DNA is TGTGCCAGCAGTCAAAACACGATTACTGAAGCTTTCTTT. Translating it yields CASSQNTITEAFF.

V usage is TRBV10-3 and J usage is TRBJ1-1; TRBD1 might be the D (6 bases). Looked up from germline, CDR1 is ENHRY and CDR2 is SYGVKD. V was clipped by 6 bases and J by 0 bases, with 8 bases between them. The CDR3 has 13 residues. CDR3 coding DNA: TGTGCCATCAGCGGACAGATGAACACTGAAGCTTTCTTT. This codes for CAISGQMNTEAFF.

The rearrangement joins TRBV12-3 or TRBV12-4 to TRBJ2-7; D remains ambiguous. V was pared by 2 bases and J by 4 bases, with 9 bases between. This CDR3 comprises 13 residues. In DNA form, the CDR3 reads TGTGCCAGCAGTTTAACGGCTAGTTACGAGCAGTACTTC. It specifies CASSLTASYEQYF.

This clone was seen only once. The chain joins TRBV14 to TRBJ2-7; D might be TRBD2 (5 bases). From germline, CDR1 is SGHDN and CDR2 FVKESK. Trimming removed 8 bases at V and 1 base at J, with 9 bases between. The CDR3 is made up of 12 amino acids. The CDR3: CASGSWSYEQYF. The CDR3 nucleotides are TGTGCCAGCGGGAGTTGGTCCTACGAGCAGTACTTC.

For the CDR3, the DNA is TGTGCCAGCCGACCGACCGGGGGACCCCAGCATTTT. Translating it yields CASRPTGGPQHF. This chain connects TRBV6-5 to TRBJ1-5, with a weak D call TRBD1 (5 bases). The CDR3 sequence is 12 residues long. Germline V gene lookup returns CDR1 MNHEY and CDR2 SVGAGI. V was clipped by 8 bases and J by 10 bases, with 15 bases between them.